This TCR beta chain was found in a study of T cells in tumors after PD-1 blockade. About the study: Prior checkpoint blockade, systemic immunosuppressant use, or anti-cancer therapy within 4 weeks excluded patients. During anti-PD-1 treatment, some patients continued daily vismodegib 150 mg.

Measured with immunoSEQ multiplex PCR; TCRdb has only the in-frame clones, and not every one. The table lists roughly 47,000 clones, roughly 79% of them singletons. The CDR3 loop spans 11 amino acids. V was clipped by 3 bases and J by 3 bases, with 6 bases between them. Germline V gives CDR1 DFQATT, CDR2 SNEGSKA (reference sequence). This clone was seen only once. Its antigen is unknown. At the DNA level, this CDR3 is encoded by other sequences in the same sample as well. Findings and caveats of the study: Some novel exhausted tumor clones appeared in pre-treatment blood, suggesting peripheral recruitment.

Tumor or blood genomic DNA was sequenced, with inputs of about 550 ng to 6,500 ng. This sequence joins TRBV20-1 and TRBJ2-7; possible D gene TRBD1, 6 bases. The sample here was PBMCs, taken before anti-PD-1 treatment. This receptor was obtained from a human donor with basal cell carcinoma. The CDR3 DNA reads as TGCAGTGCTAGGGACAGCTACGAGCAGTACTTC. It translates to CSARDSYEQYF.